This is a list of T cell receptor beta chains from one sample in a study of cytomegalovirus exposure and HLA in healthy donors. The repertoire was sequenced with immunoSEQ multiplex PCR; TCRdb's copy has only in-frame clones and lacks some. The sample lists approximately 150,000 clones; about 75% were seen once. Sequencing was carried out using PBMCs. Receptors were obtained from a man aged 18 to 35 in good health and CMV-seropositive. Both conserved end residues are part of each CDR3. Fields, in order: J gene, V gene, D gene, CDR3 length, clone size, CDR3 DNA, CDR3 protein. A D gene is named only where the DNA matches it firmly. Clone size is not always given. Where it is, it says once, few, many or a class for expanded clones.

TRBJ1-6 TRBV30 - 15 - TGTGCCTGGAGGTCACTGAGCTCCTATAATTCACCCCTCCACTTT CAWRSLSSYNSPLHF
TRBJ1-5 TRBV7-8 - 14 - TGTGCCAGCAGCCGGAGGGGGGGATTCCAGCCCCAGCATTTT CASSRRGGFQPQHF
TRBJ1-5 TRBV7-2 - 15 few TGTGCCAGCAGCTTACTTGGCGGTGGGAATCAGCCCCAGCATTTT CASSLLGGGNQPQHF
TRBJ2-7 TRBV27 TRBD2 13 - TGTGCCAGCTATAGCGGGCCCACCTACGAGCAGTACTTC CASYSGPTYEQYF
TRBJ2-2 TRBV13 - 13 - TGTGCCAGCAGCTTGAGAGACACCGGGGAGCTGTTTTTT CASSLRDTGELFF
TRBJ2-2 TRBV6-6 - 12 - TGTGCCAGCAGACCAGGGGCCGGGGAGCTGTTTTTT CASRPGAGELFF
TRBJ2-7 TRBV7-8 TRBD2 15 - TGTGCCAGCACCCTCGGACTAGCGCCAACCTACGAGCAGTACTTC CASTLGLAPTYEQYF
TRBJ2-3 TRBV6-5 - 16 - TGTGCCAGCAGTTACTCGGCTAGCGTAAACACAGATACGCAGTATTTT CASSYSASVNTDTQYF
TRBJ2-5 TRBV28 TRBD2 14 few TGTGCCAGCAGTTCAGGGTTGGGAGGGGAGACCCAGTACTTC CASSSGLGGETQYF
TRBJ2-1 TRBV5-1 - 15 - TGCGCCAGCAGCTGGAGGGGAGAGTCCTACAATGAGCAGTTCTTC CASSWRGESYNEQFF
TRBJ2-1 TRBV6-1 TRBD2 18 - TGTGCCAGCAGTGGTTCTAGGAAGGGACTAGCGGGATACAATGAGCAGTTCTTC CASSGSRKGLAGYNEQFF
TRBJ2-4 TRBV5-4 TRBD1 13 - TGTGCCAGCAGCTTGGAGGGACAGGGTCTTCAGTACTTC CASSLEGQGLQYF
TRBJ2-7 TRBV29-1 - 14 once TGCAGTATAGTCCGATCAGCGGGTCGTCGCGAGCAGTACTTC CSIVRSAGRREQYF
TRBJ1-5 TRBV27 TRBD1 18 - TGTGCCAGCAGTTCTCTCACCGGTTGGACAGGGGGTGGTCAGCCCCAGCATTTT CASSSLTGWTGGGQPQHF
TRBJ1-1 TRBV2 - 15 - TGTGCCAGCAATGGGGAGTACGTGAGGAACACTGAAGCTTTCTTT CASNGEYVRNTEAFF
TRBJ2-2 TRBV7-2 - 14 - TGTGCCAGCAGCCCAACAGTGAACACCGGGGAGCTGTTTTTT CASSPTVNTGELFF
TRBJ2-2 TRBV4-2 TRBD2 16 few TGTGCCAGCAGCCACTCCGGGACTAGCGATCCCGGGGAGCTGTTTTTT CASSHSGTSDPGELFF
TRBJ2-6 TRBV27 TRBD1 20 - TGTGCCAGCAGTTTAACCGACAGGGTATTGAGTGGCTCTGGGGCCAACGTCCTGCCTTTC CASSLTDRVLSGSGANVLPF
TRBJ1-5 TRBV28 TRBD1 15 - TGTGCCAGCAGTCACGGACAGGGGACTAATCAGCCCCAGCATTTT CASSHGQGTNQPQHF
TRBJ2-5 TRBV7-3 - 13 few TGTGCCAGCAGCTTAAGACGGGAAGAGACCCAGTACTTC CASSLRREETQYF
TRBJ2-1 TRBV29-1 TRBD1 14 - TGCAGCGTTACACCGGGACAGGGAGTAAATGAGCAGTTCTTC CSVTPGQGVNEQFF
TRBJ2-6 TRBV19 TRBD1 17 - TGTGCCAGTAGTAGGGGGACAGGGCGTTCTGGGGCCAACGTCCTGACTTTC CASSRGTGRSGANVLTF
TRBJ1-1 TRBV5-6 - 12 - TGTGCCAGCAGCTCGGACAGCTTCGAAGCTTTCTTT CASSSDSFEAFF
TRBJ1-1 TRBV15 - 13 - TGTGCCACCAGCAGACGGCGGAAGGAGGGGGCTTTCTTT CATSRRRKEGAFF
TRBJ2-7 TRBV14 - 15 few TGTGCCAGCAGCCAAGACAGGAGGCAGGCCTACGAGCAGTACTTC CASSQDRRQAYEQYF
TRBJ1-1 TRBV29-1 - 14 - TGCAGCGTTGGACTTGACCCAGGGGACACTGAAGCTTTCTTT CSVGLDPGDTEAFF
TRBJ1-1 TRBV18 - 15 - TGTGCCAGCTCACCACAGTCGGGGGTGGCGAATGAAGCTTTCTTT CASSPQSGVANEAFF
TRBJ1-5 TRBV21-1 - 20 few TGTGCCAGCAGCAAAGATGTTGTTAGGCAGGGCCCGTATAGCAATCAGCCCCAGCATTTT CASSKDVVRQGPYSNQPQHF
TRBJ1-6 TRBV5-1 TRBD1 15 - TGCGCCAGCGGGACAGGGGAATCCTATAATTCACCCCTCCACTTT CASGTGESYNSPLHF
TRBJ2-4 TRBV11-1 TRBD1 16 - TGTGCCAGCAGCCCCGGACAGGGAACAACCAAAAACATTCAGTACTTC CASSPGQGTTKNIQYF
TRBJ2-2 TRBV27 - 14 - TGTGCCAGCAGTTTCGGGACACGGGGCGGGGAGCTGTTTTTT CASSFGTRGGELFF
TRBJ1-4 TRBV23-1 - 14 - TGCGCCAGCAGACAGGCGAGGACACCTGGGGAACTGTTTTTT CASRQARTPGELFF
TRBJ2-3 TRBV7-2 TRBD2 16 - TGTGCCAGCACCTTTCTAGGACTAGCGGCGACAGATACGCAGTATTTT CASTFLGLAATDTQYF
TRBJ2-7 TRBV4-1 TRBD2 17 - TGCGCCAGCAGCCAAGATCTCCCGGGACTAGCACCGCCCGAGCAGTACTTC CASSQDLPGLAPPEQYF
TRBJ2-2 TRBV4-1 - 17 - TGCGCCAGCAGCCAAGTATTGGGACCCGCGGGGCCCGGGGAGCTGTTTTTT CASSQVLGPAGPGELFF
TRBJ2-7 TRBV5-1 - 11 - TGCGCCAGCACGAAGGGGTACGAGCAGTACTTC CASTKGYEQYF
TRBJ2-7 TRBV27 TRBD2 14 - TGTGCCAGCAGTTTCCGGGGACTAGCGGAAGAGCAGTACTTC CASSFRGLAEEQYF
TRBJ1-1 TRBV18 - 13 few TGTGCCAGCTCACCACCGGTAAAGGGGAAAGCTTTCTTT CASSPPVKGKAFF
TRBJ2-1 TRBV29-1 TRBD2 17 - TGCAGCGTTGTGGTCCGGGGGGGGCGGGAGTCCTACAATGAGCAGTTCTTC CSVVVRGGRESYNEQFF
TRBJ2-3 TRBV5-4 TRBD1 15 - TGTGCCAGCAGCTTGGGCCTCGACAGGGCGGATACGCAGTATTTT CASSLGLDRADTQYF
TRBJ2-7 TRBV7-9 - 15 - TGTTCCAGCAGCTTCATCGCGGGTTTCTCCTACGAGCAGTACTTC CSSSFIAGFSYEQYF
TRBJ2-2 TRBV7-2 TRBD2 17 - TGTGCCAGCAGCAGGGGCGGCCCGGGACTAGCAACCGGGGAGCTGTTTTTT CASSRGGPGLATGELFF
TRBJ2-7 TRBV28 TRBD2 17 - TGTGCCAGCAGTTTATCGAAGCGGGAGGCCCATTTAAGAGAGCAGTACTTC CASSLSKREAHLREQYF
TRBJ2-7 TRBV5-8 - 15 once TGTGCCAGCAGCCTACGAACAGGCTACTCCTACGAGCAGTACTTC CASSLRTGYSYEQYF
TRBJ2-7 TRBV7-8 - 13 once TGTGCCAGCAGCTCCGTCGAGGGATACGAGCAGTACTTC CASSSVEGYEQYF
TRBJ1-3 TRBV30 - 14 once TGTGCCTGGGGTGTCAAAACGGGTGGAAACACCATATATTTT CAWGVKTGGNTIYF
TRBJ2-5 TRBV6-1 - 14 - TGTGCCAGCAGTGAACTGGACAGACAAGAGACCCAGTACTTC CASSELDRQETQYF
TRBJ2-1 TRBV19 - 14 - TGTGCCAGTAGTGCATCGACACGTTTGGATGAGCAGTTCTTC CASSASTRLDEQFF
TRBJ2-7 TRBV6-1 TRBD2 16 - TGTGCCAGCAGTGCTGGACTAGCGGGCCAACTCTACGAGCAGTACTTC CASSAGLAGQLYEQYF
TRBJ2-1 TRBV9 TRBD2 16 - TGTGCCAGCAGCGCCTTAGCGGGAAACCCTCGGAATGAGCAGTTCTTC CASSALAGNPRNEQFF
TRBJ2-5 TRBV15 - 16 - TGTGCCACCAGCAGAGATGTTCCAAAGAGCGGGGAGACCCAGTACTTC CATSRDVPKSGETQYF
TRBJ2-3 TRBV7-3 - 17 - TGTGCCAGCAGCCCTACTTCCGGGGGAGTAGGAGCAGATACGCAGTATTTT CASSPTSGGVGADTQYF
TRBJ2-1 TRBV28 - 15 - TGTGCCAGCAGGGGGGCCGATGGCCCGGGATATGAGCAGTTCTTC CASRGADGPGYEQFF
TRBJ2-5 TRBV5-6 TRBD2 18 - TGTGCCAGCAGCCTGGGGCTAGCGGGATTTGGTCTGGGAGAGACCCAGTACTTC CASSLGLAGFGLGETQYF
TRBJ2-3 TRBV6-6 - 15 few TGTGCCAGCAGGAACCGGGACATAGTCACAGATACGCAGTATTTT CASRNRDIVTDTQYF